Sequencing of this T cell receptor (beta chain) was carried out in a study of blood T cells in healthy people across ages. About this clonotype itself: The antigen remains undetermined.

This CDR3 has 14 amino acids. General study points: Comparison with aged donors showed that long-lived donors had more naive CD4+ cells and higher diversity. Age advanced and TCR beta diversity per million T cells fell, roughly linearly.

With a J-beta primer mix and a sample-barcoded 5' primer, a second PCR ran about 6 to 11 cycles. Researchers report that a template-switch adaptor with 12 random nucleotides tagged each cDNA molecule. One entry per CDR3 protein results from TCRdb running MiXCR on the 5' RACE reads. The repertoire holds about 930,000 distinct CDR3 sequences, with under 35% as singletons. These same data were also listed under a study on T cells of mothers and their children.

The chain is built from TRBV12-3 or TRBV12-4 and TRBJ2-5; D is perhaps TRBD1 or TRBD2 (5 bases each). The closer fit of TRBJ2-7 to the DNA end suggests the J call may be wrong. The sequence came from a woman between 40 and 50 years old in good health. The sample taken for sequencing was blood. CDR3 bases: TGTGCCAGCACCCGAGGGACGGGAAGAAACGAGCAGTACTTC. Translated, it gives CASTRGTGRNEQYF.